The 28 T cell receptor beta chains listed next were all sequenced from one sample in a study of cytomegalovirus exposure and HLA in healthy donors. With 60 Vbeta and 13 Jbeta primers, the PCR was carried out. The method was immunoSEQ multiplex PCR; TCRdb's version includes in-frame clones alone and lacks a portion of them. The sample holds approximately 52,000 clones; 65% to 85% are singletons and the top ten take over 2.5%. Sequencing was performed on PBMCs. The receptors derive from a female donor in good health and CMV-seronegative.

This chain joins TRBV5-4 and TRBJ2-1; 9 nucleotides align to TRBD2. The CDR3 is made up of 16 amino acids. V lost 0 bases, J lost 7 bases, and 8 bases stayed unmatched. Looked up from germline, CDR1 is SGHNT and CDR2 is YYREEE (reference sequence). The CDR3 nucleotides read TGTGCCAGCAGCTTGGCCGGTAGCGGGGGCTGGAATGAGCAGTTCTTC. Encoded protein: CASSLAGSGGWNEQFF. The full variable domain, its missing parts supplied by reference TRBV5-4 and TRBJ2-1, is ETGVTQSPTHLIKTRGQQVTLRCSSQSGHNTVSWYQQALGQGPQFIFQYYREEENGRGNFPPRFSGLQFPNYSSELNVNALELDDSALYLCASSLAGSGGWNEQFFGPGTRLTVL.

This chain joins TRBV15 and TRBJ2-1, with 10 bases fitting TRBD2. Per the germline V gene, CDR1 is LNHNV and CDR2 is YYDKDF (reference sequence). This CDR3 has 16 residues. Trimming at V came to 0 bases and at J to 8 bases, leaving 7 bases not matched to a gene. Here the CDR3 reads CATSRDYIAGGYEQFF. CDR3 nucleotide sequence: TGTGCCACCAGCAGAGATTATATAGCGGGGGGTTATGAGCAGTTCTTC.

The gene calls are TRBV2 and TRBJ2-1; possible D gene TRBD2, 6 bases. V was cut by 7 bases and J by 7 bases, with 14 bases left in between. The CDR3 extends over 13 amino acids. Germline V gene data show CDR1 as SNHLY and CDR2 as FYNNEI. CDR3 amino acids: CASNVEAGNEQFF. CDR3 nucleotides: TGTGCCAGCAATGTAGAGGCGGGGAATGAGCAGTTCTTC.

CDR3 sequence reads: CASSQLAGGPETQYF. CDR3 in DNA: TGTGCCAGCAGCCAACTAGCGGGGGGGCCTGAGACGCAGTATTTT. V and J are TRBV2 and TRBJ2-3; TRBD2 matches at 13 bases. V lost 6 bases and J lost 9; bases outside the gene matches: 9. Germline loops: CDR1 SNHLY, CDR2 FYNNEI. CDR3 length: 15 amino acids.

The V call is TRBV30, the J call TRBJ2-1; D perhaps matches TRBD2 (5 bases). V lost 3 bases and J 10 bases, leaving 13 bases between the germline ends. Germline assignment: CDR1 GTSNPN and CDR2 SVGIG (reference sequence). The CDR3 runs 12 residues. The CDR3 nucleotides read TGTGCCTGGAGCGGTCTCAGGAGGGAGCAGTTCTTC. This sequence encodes CAWSGLRREQFF.

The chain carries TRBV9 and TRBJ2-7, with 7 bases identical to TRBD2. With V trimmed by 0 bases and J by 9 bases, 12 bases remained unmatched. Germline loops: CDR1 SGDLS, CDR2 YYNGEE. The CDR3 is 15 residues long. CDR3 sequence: CASSVAAGRPGRQYF. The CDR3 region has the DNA TGTGCCAGCAGCGTAGCTGCCGGGAGGCCTGGAAGGCAGTACTTC.

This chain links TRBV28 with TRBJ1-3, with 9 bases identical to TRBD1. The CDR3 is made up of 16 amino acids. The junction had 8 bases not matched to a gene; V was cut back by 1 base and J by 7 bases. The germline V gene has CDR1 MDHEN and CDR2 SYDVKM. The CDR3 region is CASSLYGRTGANTIYF. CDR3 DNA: TGTGCCAGCAGTTTATATGGGAGGACAGGGGCGAACACCATATATTTT.

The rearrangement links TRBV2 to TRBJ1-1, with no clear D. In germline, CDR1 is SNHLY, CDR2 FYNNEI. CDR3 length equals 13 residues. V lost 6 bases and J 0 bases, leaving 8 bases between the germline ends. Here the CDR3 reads CASRDGMNTEAFF. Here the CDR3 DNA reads TGTGCCAGCAGGGACGGGATGAACACTGAAGCTTTCTTT.

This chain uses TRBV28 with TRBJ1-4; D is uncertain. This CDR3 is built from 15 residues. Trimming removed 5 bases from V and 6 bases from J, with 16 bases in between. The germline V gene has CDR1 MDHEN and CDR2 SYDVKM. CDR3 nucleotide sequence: TGTGCCAGCAGTCCGGGGTTCTCGGAGGATGAAAAACTGTTTTTT. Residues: CASSPGFSEDEKLFF.

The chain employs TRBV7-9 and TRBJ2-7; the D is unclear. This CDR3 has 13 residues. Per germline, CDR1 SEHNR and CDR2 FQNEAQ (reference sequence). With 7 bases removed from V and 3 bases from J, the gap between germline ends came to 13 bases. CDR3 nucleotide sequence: TGTGCCAGCACCTTTCAGAAAAGCTACGAGCAGTACTTC. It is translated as CASTFQKSYEQYF.

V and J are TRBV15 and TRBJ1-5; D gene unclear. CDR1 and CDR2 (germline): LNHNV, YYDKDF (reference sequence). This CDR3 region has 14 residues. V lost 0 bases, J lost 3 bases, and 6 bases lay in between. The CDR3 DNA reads TGTGCCACCAGCAGAGATCACAACAATCAGCCCCAGCATTTT. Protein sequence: CATSRDHNNQPQHF.

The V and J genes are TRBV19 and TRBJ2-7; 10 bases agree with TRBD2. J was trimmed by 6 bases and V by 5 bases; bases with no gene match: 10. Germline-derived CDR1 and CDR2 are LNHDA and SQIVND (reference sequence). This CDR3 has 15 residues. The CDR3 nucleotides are TGTGCCAGTAGTCCTTCCGGGACTAGCGTAGGCGAGCAGTACTTC. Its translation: CASSPSGTSVGEQYF.

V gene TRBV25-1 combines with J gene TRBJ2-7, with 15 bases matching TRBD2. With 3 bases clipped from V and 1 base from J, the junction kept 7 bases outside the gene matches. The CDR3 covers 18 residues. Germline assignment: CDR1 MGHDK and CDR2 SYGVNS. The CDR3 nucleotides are TGTGCCAGCAGTGAGCCCGGGACTAGCGGGGGGACATCCTACGAGCAGTACTTC. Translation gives CASSEPGTSGGTSYEQYF.

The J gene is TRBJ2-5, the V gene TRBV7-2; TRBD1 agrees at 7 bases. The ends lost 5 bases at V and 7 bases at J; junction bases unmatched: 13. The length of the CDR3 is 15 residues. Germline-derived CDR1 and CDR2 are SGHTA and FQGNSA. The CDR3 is CASSPVRGSLGTQYF. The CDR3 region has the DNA TGTGCCAGCAGCCCGGTCAGGGGGTCCTTGGGGACCCAGTACTTC.

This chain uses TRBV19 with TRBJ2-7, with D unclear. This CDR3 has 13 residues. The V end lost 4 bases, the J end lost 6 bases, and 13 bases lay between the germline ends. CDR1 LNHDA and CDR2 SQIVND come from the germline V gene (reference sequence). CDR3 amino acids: CASSTTPRLEQYF. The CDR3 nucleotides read TGTGCCAGTAGTACAACTCCCCGACTCGAGCAGTACTTC.

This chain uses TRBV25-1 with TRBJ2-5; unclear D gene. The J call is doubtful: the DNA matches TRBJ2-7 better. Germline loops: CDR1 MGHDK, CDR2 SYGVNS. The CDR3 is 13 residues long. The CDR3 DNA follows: TGTGCCAGCAGTGGATCGCTCTACTACGAGCAGTACTTC. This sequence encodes CASSGSLYYEQYF.

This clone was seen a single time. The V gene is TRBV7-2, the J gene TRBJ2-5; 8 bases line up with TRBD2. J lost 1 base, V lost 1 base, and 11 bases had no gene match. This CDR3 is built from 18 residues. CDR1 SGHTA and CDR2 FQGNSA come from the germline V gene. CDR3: CASSLVSLSGGAQETQYF. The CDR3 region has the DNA TGTGCCAGCAGCTTAGTCTCGCTAAGCGGGGGAGCCCAAGAGACCCAGTACTTC.

CDR3 sequence: CASSLEPVSNQPQHF. CDR3 nucleotides: TGTGCCAGCAGCTTGGAGCCGGTTAGCAATCAGCCCCAGCATTTT. The chain couples TRBV5-4 to TRBJ1-5; D not certain. Germline CDR1 is SGHNT and CDR2 is YYREEE (reference sequence). V gave up 0 bases and J gave up 0 bases, with 7 bases separating them. This CDR3 has 15 residues.

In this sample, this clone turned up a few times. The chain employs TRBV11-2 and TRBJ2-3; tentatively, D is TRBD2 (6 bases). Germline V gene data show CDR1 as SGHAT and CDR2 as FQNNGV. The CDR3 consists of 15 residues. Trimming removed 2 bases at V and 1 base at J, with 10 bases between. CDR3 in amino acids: CASSLTPSGTDTQYF. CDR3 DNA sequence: TGTGCCAGCAGCTTAACCCCTAGCGGCACAGATACGCAGTATTTT.

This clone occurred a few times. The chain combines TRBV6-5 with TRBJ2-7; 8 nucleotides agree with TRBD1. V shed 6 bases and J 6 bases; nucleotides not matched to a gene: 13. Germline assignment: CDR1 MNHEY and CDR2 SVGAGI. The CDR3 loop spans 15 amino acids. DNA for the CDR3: TGTGCCAGCAGGCCCGGCGGACAGGGAAGCCTCGAGCAGTACTTC. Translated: CASRPGGQGSLEQYF.

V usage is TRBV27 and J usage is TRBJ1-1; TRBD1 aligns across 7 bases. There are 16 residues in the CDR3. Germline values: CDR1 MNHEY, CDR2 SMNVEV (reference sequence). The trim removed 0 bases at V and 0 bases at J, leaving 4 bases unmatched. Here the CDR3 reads CASSLSTGNLNTEAFF. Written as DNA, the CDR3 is TGTGCCAGCAGTTTATCGACAGGGAATCTGAACACTGAAGCTTTCTTT.

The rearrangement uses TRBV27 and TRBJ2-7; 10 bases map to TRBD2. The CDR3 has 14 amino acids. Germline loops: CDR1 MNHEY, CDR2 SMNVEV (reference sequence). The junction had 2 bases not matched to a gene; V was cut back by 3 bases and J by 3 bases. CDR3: CASSFSGRFYEQYF. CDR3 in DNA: TGTGCCAGCAGTTTTAGCGGGAGGTTCTACGAGCAGTACTTC.

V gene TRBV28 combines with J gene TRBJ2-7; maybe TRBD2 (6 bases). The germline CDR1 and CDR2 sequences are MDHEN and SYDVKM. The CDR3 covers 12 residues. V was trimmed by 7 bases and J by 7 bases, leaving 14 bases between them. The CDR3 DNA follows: TGTGCCAGCATCAACCGGGGGAGAGAGCAGTACTTC. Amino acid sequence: CASINRGREQYF. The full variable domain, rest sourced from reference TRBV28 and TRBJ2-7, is DVKVTQSSRYLVKRTGEKVFLECVQDMDHENMFWYRQDPGLGLRLIYFSYDVKMKEKGDIPEGYSVSREKKERFSLILESASTNQTSMYLCASINRGREQYFGPGTRLTVT.

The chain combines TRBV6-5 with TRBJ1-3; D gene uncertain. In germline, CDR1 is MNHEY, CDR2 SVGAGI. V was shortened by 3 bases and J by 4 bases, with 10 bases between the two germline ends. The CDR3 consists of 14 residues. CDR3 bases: TGTGCCAGCAGTTATGAGCCGATCGGAAACACCATATATTTT. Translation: CASSYEPIGNTIYF.

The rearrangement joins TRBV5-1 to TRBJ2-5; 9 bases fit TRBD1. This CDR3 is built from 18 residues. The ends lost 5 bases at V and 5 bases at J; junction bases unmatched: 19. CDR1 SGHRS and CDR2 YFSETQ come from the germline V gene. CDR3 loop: CASSPSGFSGTGFETQYF. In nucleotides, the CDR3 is TGCGCCAGCAGTCCTTCTGGCTTCTCCGGGACAGGGTTTGAGACCCAGTACTTC.

The CDR3 protein is CASSLIPGDTQYF. The CDR3 nucleotides read TGTGCCAGCAGCCTGATTCCGGGGGATACGCAGTATTTT. The genes are TRBV14 and TRBJ2-3, with D tentatively TRBD2 (5 bases). Per germline, CDR1 SGHDN and CDR2 FVKESK. The CDR3 has 13 amino acids. Deletions cut 4 bases from V and 6 bases from J, with 11 bases between.

CDR3 amino acids: CASWGQGRLAGEEQYF. The CDR3 region has the DNA TGTGCCAGCTGGGGACAGGGGAGACTAGCGGGAGAAGAGCAGTACTTC. The V and J genes are TRBV5-4 and TRBJ2-7, with 12 bases identical to TRBD2. The CDR3 has 16 residues. CDR1 and CDR2 (germline): SGHNT, YYREEE (reference sequence). Unmatched junction bases numbered 15, after V lost 7 bases and J lost 7 bases.

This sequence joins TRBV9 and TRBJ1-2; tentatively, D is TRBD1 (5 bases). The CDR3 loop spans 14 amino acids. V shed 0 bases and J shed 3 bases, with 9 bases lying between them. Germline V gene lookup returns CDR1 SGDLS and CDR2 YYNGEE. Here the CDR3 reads CASSVAWGDYGYTF. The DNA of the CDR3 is TGTGCCAGCAGCGTAGCTTGGGGGGACTATGGCTACACCTTC.